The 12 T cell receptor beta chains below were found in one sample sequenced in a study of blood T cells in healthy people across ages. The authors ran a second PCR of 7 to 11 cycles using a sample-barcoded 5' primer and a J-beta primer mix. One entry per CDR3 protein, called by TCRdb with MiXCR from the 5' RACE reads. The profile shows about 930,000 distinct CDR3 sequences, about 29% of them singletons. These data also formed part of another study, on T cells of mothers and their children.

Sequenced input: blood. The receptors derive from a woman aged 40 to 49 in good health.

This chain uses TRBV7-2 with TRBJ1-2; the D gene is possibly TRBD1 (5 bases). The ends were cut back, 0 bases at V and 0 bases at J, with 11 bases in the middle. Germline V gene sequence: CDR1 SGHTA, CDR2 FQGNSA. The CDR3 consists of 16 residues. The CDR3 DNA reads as TGTGCCAGCAGCTTAGCTACCGGGGGACCTAACTATGGCTACACCTTC. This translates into CASSLATGGPNYGYTF.

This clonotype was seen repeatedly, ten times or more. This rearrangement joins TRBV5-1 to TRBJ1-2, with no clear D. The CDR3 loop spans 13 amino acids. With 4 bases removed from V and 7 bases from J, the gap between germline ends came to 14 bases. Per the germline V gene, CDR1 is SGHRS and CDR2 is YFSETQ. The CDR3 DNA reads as TGCGCCAGCAGCCAGGAGCGTTTTTCTGGCTACACCTTC. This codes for CASSQERFSGYTF. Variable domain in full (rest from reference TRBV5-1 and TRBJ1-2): KAGVTQTPRYLIKTRGQQVTLSCSPISGHRSVSWYQQTPGQGLQFLFEYFSETQRNKGNFPGRFSGRQFSNSRSEMNVSTLELGDSALYLCASSQERFSGYTFGSGTRLTVV.

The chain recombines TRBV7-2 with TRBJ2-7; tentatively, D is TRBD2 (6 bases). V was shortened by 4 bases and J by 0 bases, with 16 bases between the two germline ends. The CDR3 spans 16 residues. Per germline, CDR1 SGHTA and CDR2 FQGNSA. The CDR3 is CASSYPPGLISYEQYF. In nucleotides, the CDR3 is TGTGCCAGCAGCTACCCACCGGGACTGATCTCCTACGAGCAGTACTTC.

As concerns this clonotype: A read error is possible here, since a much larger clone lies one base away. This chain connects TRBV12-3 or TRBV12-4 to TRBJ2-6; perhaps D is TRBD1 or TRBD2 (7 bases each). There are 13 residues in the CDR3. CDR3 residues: CAGGVSGANVRTF. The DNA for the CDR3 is TGCGCAGGGGGGGTTTCTGGGGCCAACGTCCGGACTTTC.

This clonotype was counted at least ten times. The CDR3: CASSLGDTHNEQFF. The CDR3 region has the DNA TGCGCCAGCAGCTTGGGGGACACGCACAATGAGCAGTTCTTC. V is TRBV5-1 and J is TRBJ2-1; D may be TRBD1 (6 bases). The CDR3 loop spans 14 amino acids. V lost 0 bases and J lost 5, with 9 bases in between. CDR1 and CDR2 (germline): SGHRS, YFSETQ. Full variable domain (missing parts from reference TRBV5-1 and TRBJ2-1): KAGVTQTPRYLIKTRGQQVTLSCSPISGHRSVSWYQQTPGQGLQFLFEYFSETQRNKGNFPGRFSGRQFSNSRSEMNVSTLELGDSALYLCASSLGDTHNEQFFGPGTRLTVL.

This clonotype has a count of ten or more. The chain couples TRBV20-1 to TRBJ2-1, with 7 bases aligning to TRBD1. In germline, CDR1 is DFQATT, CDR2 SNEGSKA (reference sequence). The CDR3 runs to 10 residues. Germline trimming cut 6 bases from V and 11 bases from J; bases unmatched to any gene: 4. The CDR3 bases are TGCAGTGCCGACAGGGTTAAGCAGTTCTTC. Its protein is CSADRVKQFF.

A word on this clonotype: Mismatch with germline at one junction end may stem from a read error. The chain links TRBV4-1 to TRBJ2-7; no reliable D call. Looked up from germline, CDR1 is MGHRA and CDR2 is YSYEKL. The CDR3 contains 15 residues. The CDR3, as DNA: TGCGCCGGCAGCCAAGACCCTGGTAGCTCCTACGAGCAGTACTTC. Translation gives CAGSQDPGSSYEQYF.

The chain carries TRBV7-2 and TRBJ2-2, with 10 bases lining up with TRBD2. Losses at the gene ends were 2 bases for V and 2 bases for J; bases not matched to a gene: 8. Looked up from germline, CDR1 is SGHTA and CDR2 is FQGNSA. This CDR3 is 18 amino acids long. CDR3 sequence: CASSLRPLAGANTGELFF. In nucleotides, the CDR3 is TGTGCCAGCAGCTTAAGGCCTCTAGCGGGGGCTAACACCGGGGAGCTGTTTTTT.

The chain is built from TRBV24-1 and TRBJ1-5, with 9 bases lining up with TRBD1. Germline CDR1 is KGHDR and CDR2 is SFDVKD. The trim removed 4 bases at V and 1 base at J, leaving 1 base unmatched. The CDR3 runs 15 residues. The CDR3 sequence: CATSEGTGSNQPQHF. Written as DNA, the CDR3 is TGTGCCACCAGTGAGGGGACAGGGAGCAATCAGCCCCAGCATTTT.

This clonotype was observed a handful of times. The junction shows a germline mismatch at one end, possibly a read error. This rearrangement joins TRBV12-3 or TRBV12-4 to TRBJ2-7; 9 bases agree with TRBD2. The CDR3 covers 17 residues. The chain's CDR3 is CAGSHGSPAGGPHEQYF. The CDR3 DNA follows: TGTGCCGGCAGTCATGGCTCTCCAGCGGGGGGACCCCACGAGCAGTACTTC.

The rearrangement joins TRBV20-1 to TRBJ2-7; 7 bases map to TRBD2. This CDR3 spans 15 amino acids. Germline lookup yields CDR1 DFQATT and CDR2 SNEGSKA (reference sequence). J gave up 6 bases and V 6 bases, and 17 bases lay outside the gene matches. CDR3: CSATGTIGFSGEQYF. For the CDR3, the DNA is TGCAGTGCAACCGGGACTATCGGGTTCTCCGGCGAGCAGTACTTC.

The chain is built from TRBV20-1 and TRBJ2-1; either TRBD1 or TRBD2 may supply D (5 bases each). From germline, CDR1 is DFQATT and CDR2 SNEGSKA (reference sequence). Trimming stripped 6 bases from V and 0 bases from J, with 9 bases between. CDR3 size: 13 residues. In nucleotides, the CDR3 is TGCAGTGCGGACGGGACCTCCTACAATGAGCAGTTCTTC. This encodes CSADGTSYNEQFF.